This T cell receptor (beta chain) was found in a study of beta chain features in type 1 diabetes. Whole-study results and caveats: Patients with Type 1 diabetes showed moderately but significantly shorter TCRB CDR3s in all four CD4+ subsets.

V gave up 4 bases and J gave up 5 bases, with 5 bases separating them. The V gene's germline CDR1 is MNHEY and CDR2 SVGAGI. The CDR3 sequence is 11 residues long. Sequenced material consisted of expressed TCRB transcripts (all of the isolated RNA was reverse transcribed). Measured with immunoSEQ multiplex PCR; TCRdb has only the in-frame clones, and not every one. The profile covers roughly 700,000 clones, with under 15% appearing a single time and 0.022% taken by the ten largest. This clone was seen once. Antigen: not known. Source material: naive CD4+ T cells from blood. The V call is TRBV6-5, the J call TRBJ2-5; D uncertain. This TCR was sampled from a man in his late teens or twenties with type 1 diabetes. CDR3 sequence (DNA): TGTGCCAGCAGTTGGGTGGAGACCCAGTACTTC. Amino acids: CASSWVETQYF.